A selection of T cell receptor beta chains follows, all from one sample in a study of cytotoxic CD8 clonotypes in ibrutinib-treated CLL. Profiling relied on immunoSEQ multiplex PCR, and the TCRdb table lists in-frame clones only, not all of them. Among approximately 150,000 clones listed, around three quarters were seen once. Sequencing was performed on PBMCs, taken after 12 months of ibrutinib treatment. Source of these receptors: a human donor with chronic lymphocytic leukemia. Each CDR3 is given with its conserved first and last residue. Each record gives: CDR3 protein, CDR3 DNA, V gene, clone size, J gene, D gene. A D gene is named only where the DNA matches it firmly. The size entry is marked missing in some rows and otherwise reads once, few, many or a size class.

CASSIPGQNTGELFF TGTGCCAGTAGTATCCCAGGACAGAACACCGGGGAGCTGTTTTTT TRBV19 - TRBJ2-2 -
CTSSQETDNEQYF TGCACCAGCAGCCAAGAGACGGATAACGAGCAGTACTTC TRBV1 - TRBJ2-7 -
CASREQKSRGKNIQYF TGTGCCAGCAGGGAACAAAAGTCCAGGGGAAAAAACATTCAGTACTTC TRBV6-1 few TRBJ2-4 -
CASSTRNTEAFF TGTGCCAGCAGCACTCGGAACACTGAAGCTTTCTTT TRBV21-1 - TRBJ1-1 -
CASSQDVVAPGYGYTF TGTGCCAGCAGCCAAGATGTGGTTGCCCCAGGCTATGGCTACACCTTC TRBV4-2 - TRBJ1-2 -
CASIYGTGVLHSPLHF TGTGCCAGCATTTATGGGACAGGGGTTCTTCATTCACCCCTCCACTTT TRBV6-5 few TRBJ1-6 TRBD1
CASSQSIQGRSYEQYF TGCGCCAGCAGCCAATCTATTCAGGGCCGCTCCTACGAGCAGTACTTC TRBV4-3 - TRBJ2-7 -
CASSFRGYEQYF TGTGCCAGCAGTTTCAGGGGTTACGAGCAGTACTTC TRBV11-1 - TRBJ2-7 -
CASREGAGFNQPQHF TGTGCCAGCAGGGAAGGGGCAGGGTTCAATCAGCCCCAGCATTTT TRBV2 - TRBJ1-5 -
CASSRKDEQYF TGCGCCAGCAGTCGAAAGGACGAGCAGTACTTC TRBV23-1 - TRBJ2-7 -
CASSLRDSLSYEQYF TGTGCCAGCAGCTTAAGGGACAGCCTCTCCTACGAGCAGTACTTC TRBV7-9 - TRBJ2-7 TRBD1
CAWSVGGQSYEQYF TGTGCCTGGAGTGTCGGCGGGCAGAGCTACGAGCAGTACTTC TRBV30 once TRBJ2-7 -
CASSILTPNNEQFF TGTGCCAGCAGCATCTTAACTCCTAACAATGAGCAGTTCTTC TRBV7-6 - TRBJ2-1 -
CASSLQIIRGSDEKLFF TGTGCCAGCAGCTTACAGATAATTCGAGGGTCGGATGAAAAACTGTTTTTT TRBV7-2 - TRBJ1-4 -
CASSSLTGGTEQYF TGTGCCAGCAGCTCGCTGACAGGGGGTACGGAGCAGTACTTC TRBV7-2 - TRBJ2-7 TRBD1
CASSPYEDTDTQYF TGCGCCAGCAGCCCCTATGAGGACACAGATACGCAGTATTTT TRBV4-3 - TRBJ2-3 -
CASSRDLGWLYEQYF TGCGCCAGCAGCAGGGACCTGGGATGGCTCTACGAGCAGTACTTC TRBV5-1 - TRBJ2-7 -
CASSPAGQSYEQYF TGTGCCAGCTCCCCAGCGGGACAGTCCTACGAGCAGTACTTC TRBV18 - TRBJ2-7 -
CASSDNTGTPTSYPSVGTDTQYF TGTGCCAGCAGCGACAACACCGGGACTCCAACCAGTTATCCTAGCGTTGGGACAGATACGCAGTATTTT TRBV9 - TRBJ2-3 -
CASSLWGGDTEAFF TGTGCCAGCAGTTTATGGGGGGGAGACACTGAAGCTTTCTTT TRBV28 - TRBJ1-1 -
CARRGQFKGYEQYF TGTGCCAGGAGGGGGCAGTTTAAAGGCTACGAGCAGTACTTC TRBV6-1 - TRBJ2-7 TRBD1
CASSGGDRGVYEQYF TGTGCCAGCAGTGGAGGGGACCGAGGGGTCTACGAGCAGTACTTC TRBV6-1 - TRBJ2-7 -
CASSATTGDNEKLFF TGTGCCAGCAGCGCAACGACAGGGGATAATGAAAAACTGTTTTTT TRBV9 - TRBJ1-4 TRBD1
CASSPPGLAVGNEQFF TGTGCCAGCAGCCCGCCCGGACTAGCTGTGGGCAATGAGCAGTTCTTC TRBV7-9 - TRBJ2-1 TRBD2
CASSGLAFSGYEQFF TGTGCCAGCAGTGGACTAGCTTTTTCAGGCTATGAGCAGTTCTTC TRBV6-1 - TRBJ2-1 TRBD2
CASSWESEVNTEAFF TGTGCCAGCAGCTGGGAGTCGGAAGTGAACACTGAAGCTTTCTTT TRBV5-5 - TRBJ1-1 -
CASRKPGDTGELFF TGTGCCAGCAGAAAACCAGGGGACACCGGGGAGCTGTTTTTT TRBV25-1 few TRBJ2-2 -
CASRWGTGDSYEQYF TGCGCCAGCAGATGGGGGACAGGGGACTCCTACGAGCAGTACTTC TRBV5-1 - TRBJ2-7 TRBD1
CASSPRDRGYGYTF TGTGCCAGCTCACCAAGGGACAGGGGTTATGGCTACACCTTC TRBV18 - TRBJ1-2 TRBD1
CAISESWQDVAGETQYF TGTGCCATCAGTGAGTCGTGGCAGGACGTAGCGGGAGAGACCCAGTACTTC TRBV10-3 - TRBJ2-5 TRBD2
CASRGNYGYTF TGCGCCAGCAGAGGTAACTATGGCTACACCTTC TRBV5-1 once TRBJ1-2 -
CASSQAHREWNGYTF TGCGCCAGCAGCCAAGCCCACAGGGAATGGAATGGCTACACCTTC TRBV4-1 many TRBJ1-2 -
CASSIRVEAFF TGTGCCAGTAGTATTCGGGTCGAAGCTTTCTTT TRBV19 few TRBJ1-1 -
CASSWTGGDQPQHF TGCGCCAGCAGCTGGACAGGGGGGGATCAGCCCCAGCATTTT TRBV5-1 - TRBJ1-5 TRBD1
CASSSWRFSYEQYF TGTGCCAGCAGCTCCTGGAGGTTCTCCTACGAGCAGTACTTC TRBV27 - TRBJ2-7 -
CASSSPMDRPSEWSQHF TGTGCCAGCAGCTCCCCCATGGACCGACCGAGTGAATGGTCCCAGCATTTT TRBV7-9 once TRBJ1-5 -
CASSPIGSTEAFF TGTGCCAGCTCACCGATCGGAAGCACTGAAGCTTTCTTT TRBV18 once TRBJ1-1 -
CASAPSNQPQHF TGTGCCAGCGCCCCCTCTAATCAGCCCCAGCATTTT TRBV27 few TRBJ1-5 -
CASSIGFRATNTGELFF TGTGCCAGTAGTATTGGGTTCAGGGCTACAAACACCGGGGAGCTGTTTTTT TRBV19 - TRBJ2-2 -
CASSGPGWETQYF TGTGCCAGCAGTGGTCCAGGGTGGGAGACCCAGTACTTC TRBV25-1 once TRBJ2-5 -
CASSTSGGAYEQYF TGCGCCAGCAGCACTAGCGGGGGGGCCTACGAGCAGTACTTC TRBV5-1 once TRBJ2-7 TRBD2
CASSVALRYEQYF TGTGCCAGCAGCGTAGCTCTCCGCTACGAGCAGTACTTC TRBV9 - TRBJ2-7 -
CASSNRGGSYEQYF TGTGCCAGTAGTAACCGAGGGGGTTCCTACGAGCAGTACTTC TRBV19 - TRBJ2-7 -
CAWTLDSNQPQHF TGTGCCTGGACCTTGGACAGCAATCAGCCCCAGCATTTT TRBV30 - TRBJ1-5 -
CASSSGQGTQETQYF TGTGCCAGCAGCTCGGGACAGGGGACACAAGAGACCCAGTACTTC TRBV7-8 - TRBJ2-5 TRBD1
CASSVGGASGRIYSHPDSYEQYF TGTGCCAGCAGCGTAGGAGGGGCTAGCGGGAGGATTTATAGCCACCCGGACTCCTACGAGCAGTACTTC TRBV9 - TRBJ2-7 TRBD2